The next 18 T cell receptor beta chains were all read from a single sample in a study of blood T cell repertoires in COVID-19. Some clones are missing from TCRdb's copy, which holds only in-frame ones; the method was immunoSEQ multiplex PCR. The sample includes 150,000 to 250,000 clones, 70% to 80% seen only once; the top ten take around 5.4%. Sequenced input: peripheral blood. The receptors shown here come from a woman aged 40-49 years with COVID-19, enrolled during active disease.

This sequence joins TRBV14 and TRBJ1-2, with D perhaps TRBD1 (6 bases). The germline V gene has CDR1 SGHDN and CDR2 FVKESK. Deletions cut 0 bases from V and 4 bases from J, with 18 bases between. This CDR3 comprises 17 residues. CDR3 nucleotides: TGTGCCAGCAGCCAAGATGTATCCGGCGGGGGCGCCTATGGCTACACCTTC. This sequence encodes CASSQDVSGGGAYGYTF.

This chain links TRBV19 with TRBJ1-4; D is perhaps TRBD1 (5 bases). The CDR3 covers 15 residues. CDR1 and CDR2 from the germline V gene are LNHDA and SQIVND (reference sequence). Trimming removed 3 bases at V and 6 bases at J, with 14 bases between. The CDR3 DNA is TGTGCCAGTAGTATGGACCCACGGGGGGATGAAAAACTGTTTTTT. Protein sequence: CASSMDPRGDEKLFF.

This clone was seen once. The chain has TRBV5-4 and TRBJ2-2; 12 nucleotides match TRBD2. Germline trimming cut 5 bases from V and 5 bases from J; bases unmatched to any gene: 13. The germline CDR1 and CDR2 sequences are SGHNT and YYREEE (reference sequence). The CDR3 totals 18 residues. The CDR3 spells CASSRLAGGPKRTGELFF. CDR3 nucleotides: TGTGCCAGCAGTCGGCTAGCGGGGGGGCCTAAACGGACCGGGGAGCTGTTTTTT.

The chain combines TRBV5-1 with TRBJ1-2; 7 bases are a match to TRBD1. Germline V lookup: CDR1 SGHRS, CDR2 YFSETQ. The CDR3 spans 14 residues. Trimming cost V 1 base and J 3 bases; bases outside gene matches: 3. The CDR3 is CASSLTGTDYGYTF. CDR3 in DNA: TGCGCCAGCAGCTTGACCGGGACAGACTATGGCTACACCTTC.

This chain joins TRBV18 and TRBJ1-2; 10 nucleotides line up with TRBD1. The V segment lost 2 bases and the J segment 3 bases; nucleotides outside the gene matches: 12. The CDR3 sequence is 18 residues long. Germline CDR1 reads KGHSH; CDR2 reads LQKENI. Here the CDR3 reads CASSPTPLGQGSHYGYTF. The CDR3 DNA reads TGTGCCAGCTCACCAACCCCTCTGGGACAGGGGAGTCACTATGGCTACACCTTC.

The chain uses TRBV7-2 and TRBJ1-6; D perhaps matches TRBD1 (5 bases). V gave up 1 base and J gave up 7 bases, with 17 bases separating them. CDR1 is SGHTA, CDR2 FQGNSA, per germline. The CDR3 runs 17 residues. This chain's CDR3 is CASSLGGAGGWNSPLHF. The CDR3 coding sequence is TGTGCCAGCAGCTTAGGGGGAGCCGGGGGGTGGAATTCACCCCTCCACTTT.

The V and J genes are TRBV5-6 and TRBJ2-7, with 10 bases that match TRBD2. The CDR3 loop spans 14 amino acids. The V and J ends lost 4 bases and 5 bases, in that order; junction bases with no gene match: 6. Germline V CDR1 and CDR2: SGHDT, YYEEEE. The CDR3 nucleotides read TGTGCCAGCAGCCGGGGCCTAGCGGGAGACGAGCAGTACTTC. Its protein product is CASSRGLAGDEQYF.

The rearrangement uses TRBV4-1 and TRBJ1-5, with 8 bases identical to TRBD1. CDR3 length: 15 amino acids. Germline CDR1 is MGHRA and CDR2 is YSYEKL. The ends lost 4 bases at V and 4 bases at J; junction bases unmatched: 6. The CDR3: CASSLGTGANQPQHF. The CDR3 nucleotides are TGCGCCAGCAGCCTTGGGACAGGTGCTAATCAGCCCCAGCATTTT.

The gene calls are TRBV3-1 (or the pseudogene TRBV3-2) and TRBJ2-4, with 16 nucleotides matching TRBD2. The CDR3 runs to 20 residues. Germline CDR1 LGHDT, CDR2 YNNKEL (reference sequence). V trimming: 2 bases; J trimming: 1 base; junction bases outside the gene matches: 8. In nucleotides, the CDR3 is TGTGCCAGCAGCCAAACCGGGACTAGCGGGAGGGCCGAGGCCAAAAACATTCAGTACTTC. As protein: CASSQTGTSGRAEAKNIQYF.

This chain connects TRBV19 to TRBJ2-3; a possible D gene is TRBD1 (6 bases). Germline CDR1 and CDR2: LNHDA and SQIVND (reference sequence). With 2 bases removed from V and 0 bases from J, the gap between germline ends came to 9 bases. This CDR3 comprises 15 residues. CDR3 nucleotide sequence: TGTGCCAGTAGTATATGGGGGCAGAGCACAGATACGCAGTATTTT. Translated: CASSIWGQSTDTQYF.

This clone was picked up a small number of times. The sample contains more than one DNA sequence encoding this CDR3. The chain has TRBV5-1 and TRBJ2-1; D possibly corresponds to TRBD1 (6 bases). This CDR3 has 15 amino acids. Per the germline V gene, CDR1 is SGHRS and CDR2 is YFSETQ. Trimming pared 0 bases from V and 0 bases from J, leaving 7 bases between. The CDR3 DNA reads as TGCGCCAGCAGCTTGGGAGGGGGCTCCTACAATGAGCAGTTCTTC. Translated: CASSLGGGSYNEQFF.

This clone has just a few counts. This chain links TRBV4-3 with TRBJ1-2; the match to TRBD1 covers 7 bases. The ends lost 1 base at V and 6 bases at J; junction bases unmatched: 8. This CDR3 has 15 residues. CDR1 is LGHNA and CDR2 is YSLEER in the germline V gene. CDR3 nucleotides: TGCGCCAGCAGCCAAGTCCCGACAGGGCGGCATGGCTACACCTTC. This codes for CASSQVPTGRHGYTF.

The chain employs TRBV11-2 and TRBJ1-1, with TRBD1 identical over 8 bases. Germline CDR1 is SGHAT and CDR2 is FQNNGV. The CDR3 is made up of 17 amino acids. Germline trimming cut 3 bases from V and 4 bases from J; bases unmatched to any gene: 13. The CDR3 spells CASSFRPSGGWGTEAFF. The CDR3 bases are TGTGCCAGCAGCTTTCGTCCCTCAGGGGGCTGGGGCACTGAAGCTTTCTTT.

This chain uses TRBV27 with TRBJ2-2, with D perhaps matching TRBD1 (5 bases). The V gene lost 3 bases and the J gene lost 2 bases, with 10 bases spanning the gap. Per germline, CDR1 MNHEY and CDR2 SMNVEV (reference sequence). The CDR3 sequence is 15 residues long. The CDR3 DNA reads as TGTGCCAGCAGTTTGAGGCAGGGCAACACCGGGGAGCTGTTTTTT. This translates into CASSLRQGNTGELFF.

V usage is TRBV4-1 and J usage is TRBJ2-1, with 13 positions matching TRBD2. Germline CDR1 MGHRA, CDR2 YSYEKL. CDR3 length equals 16 residues. Unmatched junction bases numbered 13, after V lost 2 bases and J lost 15 bases. The CDR3 DNA reads TGCGCCAGCAGCCAACCCACTAGCGGGAGGGCACGAGGCACGTTCTTC. Its translation is CASSQPTSGRARGTFF.

V and J are TRBV7-8 and TRBJ2-5; a possible D gene is TRBD2 (5 bases). The CDR3 has 14 amino acids. CDR1 is SGHVS and CDR2 is FQNEAQ in the germline V gene. V was clipped by 5 bases and J by 2 bases, with 12 bases between them. The CDR3 sequence: CASSIGRGQETQYF. The CDR3, as DNA: TGTGCCAGCAGCATTGGACGGGGTCAAGAGACCCAGTACTTC.

This clone was detected a few times. The J gene is TRBJ2-3, the V gene TRBV27; D is possibly TRBD2 (6 bases). From germline, CDR1 is MNHEY and CDR2 SMNVEV (reference sequence). This CDR3 spans 15 amino acids. V dropped 3 bases and J dropped 6 bases, with 16 bases sitting between them. The CDR3 nucleotides read TGTGCCAGCAGTTTCACTAGCTGGTCCTCCGATACGCAGTATTTT. It codes for CASSFTSWSSDTQYF.

The genes are TRBV18 and TRBJ2-2, with 8 bases fitting TRBD2. The CDR3 covers 17 residues. CDR1 and CDR2 from the germline V gene are KGHSH and LQKENI. With 2 bases clipped from V and 5 bases from J, the junction kept 10 bases outside the gene matches. CDR3 region: CASSPTTGLGSTGELFF. The DNA for the CDR3 is TGTGCCAGCTCACCAACGACGGGACTAGGGTCTACCGGGGAGCTGTTTTTT.